The 26 T cell receptor beta chains below were found in one sample sequenced in a study of graft-versus-host responses after intestinal transplantation. The antigens for these receptors are not known. The repertoire was sequenced with immunoSEQ multiplex PCR; TCRdb's copy has only in-frame clones and lacks some. The sample yields about 82,000 clones, roughly nine tenths seen once. The sequencing here drew on unstimulated CD4+ T cells sorted from spleen or lymph node cells, taken before intestinal transplant. The source of these receptors is a human donor who received an intestinal transplant.

This chain connects TRBV29-1 to TRBJ1-2; D might be TRBD1 (6 bases). Germline CDR1 is SQVTM and CDR2 is ANQGSEA. V lost 7 bases and J lost 6, with 9 bases in between. The CDR3 extends over 10 amino acids. The CDR3 bases are TGCAGCGCGACAGGTGATGGCTACACCTTC. Translated: CSATGDGYTF. Full variable domain (outside the CDR3, taken from reference TRBV29-1 and TRBJ1-2): SAVISQKPSRDICQRGTSLTIQCQVDSQVTMMFWYRQQPGQSLTLIATANQGSEATYESGFVIDKFPISRPNLTFSTLTVSNMSPEDSSIYLCSATGDGYTFGSGTRLTVV.

The J gene is TRBJ2-1, the V gene TRBV7-9; D is unclear. V was shortened by 3 bases and J by 11 bases, with 14 bases between the two germline ends. Germline values: CDR1 SEHNR, CDR2 FQNEAQ (reference sequence). The CDR3 is made up of 13 amino acids. DNA of the CDR3: TGTGCCAGCAGCTTGAACGTTCGTGAGAAGCAGTTCTTC. It specifies CASSLNVREKQFF. Combining the CDR3 with reference TRBV7-9 and TRBJ2-1 gives the whole variable domain DTGVSQNPRHKITKRGQNVTFRCDPISEHNRLYWYRQTLGQGPEFLTYFQNEAQLEKSRLLSDRFSAERPKGSFSTLEIQRTEQGDSAMYLCASSLNVREKQFFGPGTRLTVL.

The J gene is TRBJ1-1, the V gene TRBV6-1, with 9 nucleotides matching TRBD1. Germline-derived CDR1 and CDR2 are MNHNS and SASEGT. The trim removed 4 bases at V and 2 bases at J, leaving 5 bases unmatched. CDR3 size: 15 residues. The CDR3 loop is CASSVDRGFNTEAFF. In DNA, the CDR3 is TGTGCCAGCAGTGTTGACAGGGGGTTTAACACTGAAGCTTTCTTT.

The CDR3 here is CASSRTGTGATEAFF. The DNA of the CDR3 is TGTGCCAGCAGCAGAACCGGGACAGGGGCCACTGAAGCTTTCTTT. The V call is TRBV21-1, the J call TRBJ1-1; TRBD1 is the table's D call, not checked against the DNA. TRBV21-1 is reported as a pseudogene. The CDR3 runs 15 residues.

This clone has a handful of counts. The chain recombines TRBV19 with TRBJ2-1; TRBD2 matches 7 bases. CDR3 length: 16 amino acids. With V trimmed by 1 base and J by 0 bases, 3 bases remained unmatched. The germline V gene has CDR1 LNHDA and CDR2 SQIVND (reference sequence). The CDR3 protein is CASSIVGGSSYNEQFF. CDR3 DNA: TGTGCCAGTAGTATAGTCGGGGGGAGCTCCTACAATGAGCAGTTCTTC. The full variable domain, with the rest looked up from reference TRBV19 and TRBJ2-1, is DGGITQSPKYLFRKEGQNVTLSCEQNLNHDAMYWYRQDPGQGLRLIYYSQIVNDFQKGDIAEGYSVSREKKESFPLTVTSAQKNPTAFYLCASSIVGGSSYNEQFFGPGTRLTVL.

The V gene is TRBV29-1, the J gene TRBJ2-3; 8 bases map to TRBD2. The CDR3 is 13 amino acids. Germline loops: CDR1 SQVTM, CDR2 ANQGSEA. Trimming took 6 bases from V and 3 from J; bases not matched to a gene: 5. CDR3 DNA: TGCAGCGTGGGACTAGTTTTAACAGATACGCAGTATTTT. It yields the protein CSVGLVLTDTQYF.

V gene TRBV21-1 combines with J gene TRBJ2-1; TRBD2 is taken as the D call from the table, unchecked against the DNA. TRBV21-1 is described as a pseudogene. The CDR3 is made up of 20 amino acids. The CDR3 is CASSAGLAGGSSRAYNEQFF. In DNA form, the CDR3 reads TGTGCCAGCAGCGCGGGACTAGCGGGGGGATCCTCGCGGGCCTACAATGAGCAGTTCTTC.

The chain couples TRBV15 to TRBJ1-2; 9 nucleotides match TRBD1. The germline V gene encodes CDR1 LNHNV and CDR2 YYDKDF (reference sequence). This CDR3 is built from 13 residues. V lost 5 bases, J lost 8 bases, and 6 bases stayed unmatched. The CDR3 DNA sequence: TGTGCCACCAGCGTCGAGGACAGGGGCGGCTACACCTTC. Translated, it gives CATSVEDRGGYTF.

This rearrangement joins TRBV9 to TRBJ1-6; 9 bases are shared with TRBD1. J was trimmed by 5 bases and V by 4 bases; bases with no gene match: 4. Germline V CDR1 and CDR2: SGDLS, YYNGEE. The CDR3 is made up of 15 amino acids. The CDR3 DNA reads TGTGCCAGCAGCACCAGGACAGGGGATAATTCACCCCTCCACTTT. Translation gives CASSTRTGDNSPLHF.

In nucleotides, the CDR3 is TGTGCCATCAGTGTCCCCGGGGGTCGTGGCTACACCTTC. This translates into CAISVPGGRGYTF. The chain has TRBV10-3 and TRBJ1-2; D might be TRBD1 (5 bases). Trimming removed 4 bases from V and 7 bases from J, with 13 bases in between. Germline V gene lookup returns CDR1 ENHRY and CDR2 SYGVKD. This CDR3 has 13 residues.

The V gene is TRBV18, the J gene TRBJ2-7; D perhaps matches TRBD2 (6 bases). The CDR3 is 14 amino acids. Trimming removed 3 bases from V and 0 bases from J, with 9 bases in between. The germline gives CDR1 KGHSH, CDR2 LQKENI. The CDR3 nucleotides read TGTGCCAGCTCACCGGAGGGTACCTCCTACGAGCAGTACTTC. Its translation: CASSPEGTSYEQYF.

The V and J genes are TRBV5-4 and TRBJ2-1; 11 bases fit TRBD1. Germline loops: CDR1 SGHNT, CDR2 YYREEE (reference sequence). There are 16 residues in the CDR3. J lost 0 bases, V lost 4 bases, and 3 bases had no gene match. The CDR3 nucleotides are TGTGCCAGCAGCCCCGGGACAGGGGGCTCCTACAATGAGCAGTTCTTC. Encoded protein: CASSPGTGGSYNEQFF.

The CDR3 is CASSQDRTRGNTIYF. The CDR3 DNA is TGCGCCAGCAGCCAAGATAGGACACGAGGAAACACCATATATTTT. The V gene is TRBV4-3, the J gene TRBJ1-3; possibly TRBD1 for D (5 bases). The germline V and J ends were trimmed by 0 bases and 4 bases, with 10 bases remaining between them. In germline, CDR1 is LGHNA, CDR2 YSLEER. The CDR3 loop spans 15 amino acids.

The chain joins TRBV19 to TRBJ2-2, with D possibly being TRBD2 (6 bases). CDR3 length equals 15 residues. V was trimmed by 3 bases and J by 0 bases, leaving 8 bases between them. Per the germline V gene, CDR1 is LNHDA and CDR2 is SQIVND (reference sequence). The CDR3 bases are TGTGCCAGTAGTATGGGAGGTGCGAACACCGGGGAGCTGTTTTTT. Encoded protein: CASSMGGANTGELFF.

The V call is TRBV12-5, the J call TRBJ1-1, with 7 bases identical to TRBD1. The length of the CDR3 is 11 residues. The germline V gene has CDR1 LGHNT and CDR2 FRNRAP. The V segment lost 4 bases and the J segment 8 bases; nucleotides outside the gene matches: 1. For the CDR3, the DNA is TGTGCTAGTGGTTCACAGGGGGAAGCTTTCTTT. The encoded protein is CASGSQGEAFF.

CDR3 in DNA: TGTGCCAGCAGCTTACCCCAGGGAAACACTGAAGCTTTCTTT. Amino acids: CASSLPQGNTEAFF. This chain connects TRBV7-9 to TRBJ1-1, with a tentative D call TRBD1 (5 bases). This CDR3 spans 14 amino acids. Looked up from germline, CDR1 is SEHNR and CDR2 is FQNEAQ (reference sequence). The V gene lost 2 bases and the J gene lost 2 bases, with 9 bases spanning the gap.

The rearrangement links TRBV5-5 to TRBJ2-7; unclear D gene. Germline V gene lookup returns CDR1 SGHKS and CDR2 YYEKEE (reference sequence). V dropped 1 base and J dropped 4 bases, with 6 bases sitting between them. The CDR3 is 12 residues long. The CDR3 region is CASSLSPYEQYF. CDR3 bases: TGTGCCAGCAGCTTGTCCCCATACGAGCAGTACTTC.

This clone has a single count. The chain is built from TRBV7-6 and TRBJ1-1; TRBD1 might be the D (5 bases). Germline values: CDR1 SGHVS, CDR2 FNYEAQ. CDR3 length equals 13 residues. The germline V and J ends were trimmed by 5 bases and 5 bases, with 12 bases remaining between them. The chain's CDR3 is CASSAQGATEAFF. In DNA form, the CDR3 reads TGTGCCAGCAGCGCCCAAGGGGCGACTGAAGCTTTCTTT.

This clone was counted a few times. Here the CDR3 reads CASSESNRGIYTF. Written as DNA, the CDR3 is TGTGCCAGCAGTGAATCTAATCGGGGGATCTACACCTTC. V and J are TRBV6-1 and TRBJ1-2; D might be TRBD1 (5 bases). The germline V gene has CDR1 MNHNS and CDR2 SASEGT. The V end lost 2 bases, the J end lost 10 bases, and 14 bases lay between the germline ends. The CDR3 contains 13 residues.

This rearrangement joins TRBV6-5 to TRBJ2-1; D is unresolved. Germline lookup yields CDR1 MNHEY and CDR2 SVGAGI. The ends were cut back, 11 bases at V and 9 bases at J, with 14 bases in the middle. This CDR3 is 11 amino acids long. For the CDR3, the DNA is TGTGCCTCCTCCACTCTCCGTGAGCAGTTCTTC. Translated, it gives CASSTLREQFF.

V usage is TRBV6-5 and J usage is TRBJ2-1, with 9 nucleotides matching TRBD1. The CDR3 consists of 14 residues. The V segment lost 6 bases and the J segment 5 bases; nucleotides outside the gene matches: 5. CDR1 and CDR2 from the germline V gene are MNHEY and SVGAGI. CDR3 amino acids: CASRRQGGDNEQFF. The CDR3 DNA sequence: TGTGCCAGCAGACGACAGGGGGGCGACAATGAGCAGTTCTTC.

J is TRBJ1-1 and V is TRBV2, with 7 bases lining up with TRBD1. Germline loops: CDR1 SNHLY, CDR2 FYNNEI. The CDR3 is 16 residues long. The ends lost 5 bases at V and 1 base at J; junction bases unmatched: 10. CDR3 coding DNA: TGTGCCAGCAGTCGAAGGCCGGGACAGCAGAACACTGAAGCTTTCTTT. Its protein product is CASSRRPGQQNTEAFF. Full variable domain (outside the CDR3, taken from reference TRBV2 and TRBJ1-1): EPEVTQTPSHQVTQMGQEVILRCVPISNHLYFYWYRQILGQKVEFLVSFYNNEISEKSEIFDDQFSVERPDGSNFTLKIRSTKLEDSAMYFCASSRRPGQQNTEAFFGQGTRLTVV.

The chain couples TRBV18 to TRBJ1-2; D is possibly TRBD1 (6 bases). This CDR3 is built from 16 residues. V gave up 4 bases and J gave up 8 bases, with 23 bases separating them. Per the germline V gene, CDR1 is KGHSH and CDR2 is LQKENI. The CDR3 nucleotides are TGTGCCAGCTCACAAAGTCCACAGGGTGATCGTCAGGGCTACACCTTC. Protein: CASSQSPQGDRQGYTF.

The rearrangement links TRBV5-6 to TRBJ2-3, with 12 positions matching TRBD2. CDR1 and CDR2 (germline): SGHDT, YYEEEE. This CDR3 contains 15 residues. V was clipped by 4 bases and J by 8 bases; unmatched bases: 8. The CDR3 DNA reads as TGTGCCAGCAGCGACCAGACTAGCGGGGGTGGTACGCAGTATTTT. Encoded protein: CASSDQTSGGGTQYF. Full variable domain (missing parts from reference TRBV5-6 and TRBJ2-3): DAGVTQSPTHLIKTRGQQVTLRCSPKSGHDTVSWYQQALGQGPQFIFQYYEEEERQRGNFPDRFSGHQFPNYSSELNVNALLLGDSALYLCASSDQTSGGGTQYFGPGTRLTVL.

J is TRBJ1-1 and V is TRBV9; 10 bases agree with TRBD1. Germline values: CDR1 SGDLS, CDR2 YYNGEE. This CDR3 contains 14 residues. V lost 0 bases and J lost 4; bases outside the gene matches: 0. As DNA, the CDR3 is TGTGCCAGCAGCGTAGGGACAGGGGGCACTGAAGCTTTCTTT. It encodes CASSVGTGGTEAFF. The variable domain in full, with the rest retrieved from reference TRBV9 and TRBJ1-1, is DSGVTQTPKHLITATGQRVTLRCSPRSGDLSVYWYQQSLDQGLQFLIQYYNGEERAKGNILERFSAQQFPDLHSELNLSSLELGDSALYFCASSVGTGGTEAFFGQGTRLTVV.

V gene TRBV21-1 combines with J gene TRBJ2-7; no DNA check was done on the table's D call, TRBD2. TRBV21-1 is reported as a pseudogene. This CDR3 has 16 residues. CDR3 residues: CASSEKGIAVSYEQYF. The CDR3 DNA reads as TGTGCCAGCAGCGAAAAAGGTATAGCGGTCTCCTACGAGCAGTACTTC.